This T cell receptor beta chain was captured by sequencing in a study of response to subunit inactivated influenza vaccine. TCRdb reprocessed the RT-PCR reads via MiXCR and lists one record per CDR3 protein. The table includes about 570,000 distinct CDR3 sequences, approximately 10% detected once. V lost 2 bases, J lost 3 bases, and 6 bases stayed unmatched. The CDR3 length is 16 residues. Germline V gene data show CDR1 as SGHTA and CDR2 as FQGTGA. A further study also used this sample, focusing on T cells expressing NK-cell markers. From that second work: 5'RACE template switching built TCR beta cDNA with unique molecular identifiers. Each TCR beta repertoire originated in sorted T cells that were CD3+CD56+NKG2C+, CD3+CD56+NKG2C- or CD3+CD56-NKG2C+. Several of the experiments relied on an anti-gamma-delta TCR antibody so that only alpha-beta TCR T cells were sorted. The CD3+CD56-NKG2C+ fraction was also led by these clonotypes in a few donors. Whether expanded NKG2C+ T cell clones recognized HCMV stayed uncertain.

The sample in question was PBMCs from blood, obtained on the day of vaccination. V is TRBV7-3 and J is TRBJ2-2; 7 bases are shared with TRBD2. The sequence derives from a man aged 50-60 years who received an inactivated influenza vaccine. The CDR3, as DNA: TGTGCCAGCAGCTTATTGGCTCTAGCGGACACCGGGGAGCTGTTTTTT. It codes for CASSLLALADTGELFF.